This T cell receptor beta chain derives from a study of prognosis after radiotherapy for stage I lung cancer. Study in general: The authors enrolled stage I non-small cell lung cancer patients between 2018 and 2019. In this cohort, no one received concurrent therapy with stereotactic body radiotherapy. Study-wide points: After stereotactic body radiation therapy, median unique TCR clones were 6,861, down from around 9,800.

By two-round multiplex PCR, the TCR beta CDR3 was amplified from genomic DNA. The authors ran first-round PCR with primers specific to each TRBV and TRBJ gene. Amplification in the second PCR round was performed with universal primers. TCRdb passed the multiplex PCR reads through MiXCR, listing each CDR3 protein once. The sample yields around 26,000 distinct CDR3 sequences, more than 35% seen once. Of note for this clonotype: Its antigen is unknown. This may be a read error, as it is one base from a much larger clone.

The germline V gene encodes CDR1 MNHGY and CDR2 SVAAGI. Trimming left V 4 bases short and J 4 bases short, with 19 bases between. CDR3 size: 16 residues. The sequenced sample was PBMCs, obtained before or after stereotactic body radiation therapy (not recorded which). The genes are TRBV6-9 and TRBJ1-1, with D unresolved. This receptor was identified in a donor aged 50 or older with non-small cell lung cancer. The chain's CDR3 is CASSSTDGLEGTEAFF. The CDR3 DNA sequence: TGTGCCAGCAGTTCCACCGACGGGTTGGAGGGCACTGAAGCTTTCTTT.